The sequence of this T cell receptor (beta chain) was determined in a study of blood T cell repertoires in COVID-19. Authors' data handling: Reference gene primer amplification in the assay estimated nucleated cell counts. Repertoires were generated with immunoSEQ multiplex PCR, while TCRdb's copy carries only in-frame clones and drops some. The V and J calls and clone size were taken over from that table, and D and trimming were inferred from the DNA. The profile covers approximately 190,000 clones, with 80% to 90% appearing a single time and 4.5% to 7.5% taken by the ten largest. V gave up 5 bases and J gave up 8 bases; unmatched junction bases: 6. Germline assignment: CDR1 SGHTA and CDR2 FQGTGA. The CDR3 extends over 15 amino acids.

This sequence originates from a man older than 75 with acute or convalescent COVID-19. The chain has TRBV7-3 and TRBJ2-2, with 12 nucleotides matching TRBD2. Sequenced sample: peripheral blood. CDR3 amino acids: CASSLLAGGPGELFF. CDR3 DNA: TGTGCCAGCAGCCTCCTAGCGGGAGGGCCTGGGGAGCTGTTTTTT.